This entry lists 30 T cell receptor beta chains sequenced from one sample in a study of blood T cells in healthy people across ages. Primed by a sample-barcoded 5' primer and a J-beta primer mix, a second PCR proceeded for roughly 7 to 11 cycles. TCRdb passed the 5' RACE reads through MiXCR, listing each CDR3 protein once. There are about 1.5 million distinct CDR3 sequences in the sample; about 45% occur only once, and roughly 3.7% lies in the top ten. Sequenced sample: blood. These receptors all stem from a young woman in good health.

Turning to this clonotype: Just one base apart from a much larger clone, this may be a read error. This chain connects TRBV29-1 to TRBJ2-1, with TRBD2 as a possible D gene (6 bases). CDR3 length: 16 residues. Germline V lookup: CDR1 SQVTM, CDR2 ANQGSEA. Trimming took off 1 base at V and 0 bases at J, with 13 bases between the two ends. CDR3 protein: CSVEGGGGDSYNEQFF. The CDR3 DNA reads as TGCAGCGTTGAAGGTGGAGGCGGGGACTCCTACAATGAGCAGTTCTTC.

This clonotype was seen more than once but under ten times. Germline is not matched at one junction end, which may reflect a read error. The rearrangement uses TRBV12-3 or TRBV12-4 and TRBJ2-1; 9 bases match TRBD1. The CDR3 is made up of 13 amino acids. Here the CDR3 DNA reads TGTGCCGGCAGTTTTGGGACAGGGCTTGAGCAGTTCTTC. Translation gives CAGSFGTGLEQFF.

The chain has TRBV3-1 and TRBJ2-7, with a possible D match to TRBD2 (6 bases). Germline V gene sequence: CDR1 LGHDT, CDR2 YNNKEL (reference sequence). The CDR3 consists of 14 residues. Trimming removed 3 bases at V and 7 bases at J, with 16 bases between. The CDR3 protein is CASSHPGLYNEQYF. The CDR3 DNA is TGTGCCAGCAGCCACCCGGGACTGTACAATGAGCAGTACTTC.

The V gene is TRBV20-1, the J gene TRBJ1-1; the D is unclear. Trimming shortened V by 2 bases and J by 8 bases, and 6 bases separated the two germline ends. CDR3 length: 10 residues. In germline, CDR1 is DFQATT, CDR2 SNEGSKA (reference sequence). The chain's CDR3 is CSARFGEAFF. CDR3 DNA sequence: TGCAGTGCTAGATTTGGAGAAGCTTTCTTT.

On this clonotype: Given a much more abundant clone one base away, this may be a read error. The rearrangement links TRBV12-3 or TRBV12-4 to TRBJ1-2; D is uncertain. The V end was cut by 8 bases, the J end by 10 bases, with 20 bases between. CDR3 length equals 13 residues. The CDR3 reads CASSEGAGWDYTF. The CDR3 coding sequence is TGTGCCAGCTCCGAGGGAGCAGGCTGGGACTACACCTTC.

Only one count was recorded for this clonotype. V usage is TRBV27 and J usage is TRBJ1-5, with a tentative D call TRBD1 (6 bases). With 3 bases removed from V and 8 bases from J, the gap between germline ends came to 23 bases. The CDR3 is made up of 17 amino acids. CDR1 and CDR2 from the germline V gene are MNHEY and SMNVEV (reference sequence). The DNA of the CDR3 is TGTGCCAGCAGTTTCCGTGGGCAGCCTGGGGGGCTGAAGCCCCAGCATTTT. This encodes CASSFRGQPGGLKPQHF.

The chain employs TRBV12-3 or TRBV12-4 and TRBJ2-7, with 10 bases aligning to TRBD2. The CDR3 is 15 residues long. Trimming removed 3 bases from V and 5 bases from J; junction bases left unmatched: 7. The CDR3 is CASSFGELAGDEQYF. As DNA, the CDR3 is TGTGCCAGCAGTTTCGGGGAGCTAGCGGGAGACGAGCAGTACTTC.

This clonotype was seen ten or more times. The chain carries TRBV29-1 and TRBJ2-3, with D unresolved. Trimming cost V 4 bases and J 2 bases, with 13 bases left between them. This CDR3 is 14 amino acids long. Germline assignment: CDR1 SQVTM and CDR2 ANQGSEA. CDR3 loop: CSVVNLGYTDTQYF. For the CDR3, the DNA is TGCAGCGTTGTTAATCTGGGTTACACAGATACGCAGTATTTT.

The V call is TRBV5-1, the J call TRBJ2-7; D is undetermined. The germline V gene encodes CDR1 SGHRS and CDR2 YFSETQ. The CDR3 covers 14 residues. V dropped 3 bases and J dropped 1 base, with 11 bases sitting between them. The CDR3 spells CASSSWSGSYEQYF. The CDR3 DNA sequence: TGCGCCAGCAGCTCTTGGTCAGGTTCCTACGAGCAGTACTTC. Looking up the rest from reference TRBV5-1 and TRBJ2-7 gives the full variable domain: KAGVTQTPRYLIKTRGQQVTLSCSPISGHRSVSWYQQTPGQGLQFLFEYFSETQRNKGNFPGRFSGRQFSNSRSEMNVSTLELGDSALYLCASSSWSGSYEQYFGPGTRLTVT.

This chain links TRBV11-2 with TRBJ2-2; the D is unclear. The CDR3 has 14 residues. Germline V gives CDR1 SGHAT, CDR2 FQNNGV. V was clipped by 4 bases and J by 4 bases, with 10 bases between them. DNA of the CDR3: TGTGCCAGCAGCTCGTTCGGAAGCACCGGGGAGCTGTTTTTT. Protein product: CASSSFGSTGELFF.

The CDR3 protein is CASSWRGTSSYEQYF. Written as DNA, the CDR3 is TGTGCCAGCAGTTGGCGGGGCACGAGCTCCTACGAGCAGTACTTC. The rearrangement uses TRBV28 and TRBJ2-7, with D possibly being TRBD2 (6 bases). The CDR3 spans 15 residues. V was trimmed by 4 bases and J by 0 bases, leaving 13 bases between them. Germline CDR1 is MDHEN and CDR2 is SYDVKM.

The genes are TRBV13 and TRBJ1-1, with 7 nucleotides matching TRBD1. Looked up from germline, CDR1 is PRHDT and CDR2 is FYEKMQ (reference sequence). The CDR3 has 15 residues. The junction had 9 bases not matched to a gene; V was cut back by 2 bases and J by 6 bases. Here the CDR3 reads CASSLYRDRVPEAFF. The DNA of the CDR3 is TGTGCCAGCAGCTTATACCGCGACAGGGTTCCTGAAGCTTTCTTT.

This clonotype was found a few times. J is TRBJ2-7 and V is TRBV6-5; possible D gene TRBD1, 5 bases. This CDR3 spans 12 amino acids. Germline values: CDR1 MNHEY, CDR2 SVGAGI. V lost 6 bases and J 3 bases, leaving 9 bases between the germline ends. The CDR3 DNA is TGTGCCAGCAGGCGACAGCACTACGAGCAGTACTTC. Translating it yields CASRRQHYEQYF.

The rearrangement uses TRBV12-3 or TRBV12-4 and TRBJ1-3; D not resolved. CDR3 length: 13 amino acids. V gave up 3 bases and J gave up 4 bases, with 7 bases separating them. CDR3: CASSFDWGNTIYF. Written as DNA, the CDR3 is TGTGCCAGCAGTTTCGACTGGGGAAACACCATATATTTT.

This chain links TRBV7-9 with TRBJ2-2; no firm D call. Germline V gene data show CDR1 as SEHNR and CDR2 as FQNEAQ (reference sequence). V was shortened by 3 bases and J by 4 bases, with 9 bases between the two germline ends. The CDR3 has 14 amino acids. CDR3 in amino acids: CASSLSHITGELFF. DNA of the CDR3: TGTGCCAGCAGCTTGTCACACATCACCGGGGAGCTGTTTTTT. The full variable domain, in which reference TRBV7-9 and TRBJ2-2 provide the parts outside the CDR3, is DTGVSQNPRHKITKRGQNVTFRCDPISEHNRLYWYRQTLGQGPEFLTYFQNEAQLEKSRLLSDRFSAERPKGSFSTLEIQRTEQGDSAMYLCASSLSHITGELFFGEGSRLTVL.

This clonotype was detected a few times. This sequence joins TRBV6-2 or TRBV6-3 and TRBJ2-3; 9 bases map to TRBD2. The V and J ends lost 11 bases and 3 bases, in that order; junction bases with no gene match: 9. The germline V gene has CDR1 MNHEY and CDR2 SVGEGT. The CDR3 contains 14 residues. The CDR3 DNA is TGTGCCCATCGACCAGCGGGGGGTACAGATACGCAGTATTTT. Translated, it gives CAHRPAGGTDTQYF.

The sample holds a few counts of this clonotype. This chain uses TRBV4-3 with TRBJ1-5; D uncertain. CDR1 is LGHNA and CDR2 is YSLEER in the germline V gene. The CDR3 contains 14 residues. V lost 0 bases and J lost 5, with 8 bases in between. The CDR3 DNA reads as TGCGCCAGCAGCCAAGATAGGGAGGATCAGCCCCAGCATTTT. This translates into CASSQDREDQPQHF.

The CDR3 is CASSQVAGTGGEKLFF. DNA for the CDR3: TGCGCCAGCAGCCAAGTTGCTGGGACAGGGGGTGAAAAACTGTTTTTT. The rearrangement joins TRBV4-3 to TRBJ1-4; 11 bases are a match to TRBD1. V gave up 1 base and J gave up 7 bases; unmatched junction bases: 5. Germline V CDR1 and CDR2: LGHNA, YSLEER. This CDR3 is built from 16 residues.

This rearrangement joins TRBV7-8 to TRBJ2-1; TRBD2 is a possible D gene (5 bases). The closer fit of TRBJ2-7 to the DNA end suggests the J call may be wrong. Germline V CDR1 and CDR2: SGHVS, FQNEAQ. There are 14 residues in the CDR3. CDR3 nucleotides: TGTGCCAGCAGCCCGGACTGGAACTACAATGAGCAGTACTTC. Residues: CASSPDWNYNEQYF.

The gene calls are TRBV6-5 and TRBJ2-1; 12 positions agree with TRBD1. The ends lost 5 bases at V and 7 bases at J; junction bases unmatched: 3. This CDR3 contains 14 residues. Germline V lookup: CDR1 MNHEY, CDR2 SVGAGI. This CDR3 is CASSRDRGQNEQFF. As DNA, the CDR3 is TGTGCCAGCAGTAGGGACAGGGGGCAAAATGAGCAGTTCTTC.

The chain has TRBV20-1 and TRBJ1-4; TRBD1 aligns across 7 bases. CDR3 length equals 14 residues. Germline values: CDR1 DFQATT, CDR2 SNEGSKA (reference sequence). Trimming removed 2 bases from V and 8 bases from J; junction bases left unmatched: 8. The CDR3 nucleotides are TGCAGTGCTAGAATAGGGGGCGTTAGGGAAAAACTGTTTTTT. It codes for CSARIGGVREKLFF.

CDR3 in DNA: TGTGCCATCAGTGAGTCATCGGGGGGCGAAGGCTATGGCTACACCTTC. Translated: CAISESSGGEGYGYTF. The gene calls are TRBV10-3 and TRBJ1-2, with TRBD1 as a possible D gene (6 bases). Germline assignment: CDR1 ENHRY and CDR2 SYGVKD. There are 16 residues in the CDR3. V gave up 0 bases and J gave up 4 bases, with 15 bases separating them.

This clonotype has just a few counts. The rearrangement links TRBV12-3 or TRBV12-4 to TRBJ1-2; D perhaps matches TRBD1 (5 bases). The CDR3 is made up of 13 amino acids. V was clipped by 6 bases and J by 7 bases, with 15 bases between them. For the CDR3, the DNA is TGTGCCAGCAGCTACAGAGGGGCGGTTGGCTACACCTTC. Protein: CASSYRGAVGYTF.

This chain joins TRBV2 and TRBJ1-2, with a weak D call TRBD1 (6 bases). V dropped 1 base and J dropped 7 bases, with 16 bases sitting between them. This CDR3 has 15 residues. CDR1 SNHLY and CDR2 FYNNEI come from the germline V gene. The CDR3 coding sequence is TGTGCCAGCAGTGAAGGTTGGCAGGGGAACGGTGGCTACACCTTC. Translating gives CASSEGWQGNGGYTF. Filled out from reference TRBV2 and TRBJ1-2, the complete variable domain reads EPEVTQTPSHQVTQMGQEVILRCVPISNHLYFYWYRQILGQKVEFLVSFYNNEISEKSEIFDDQFSVERPDGSNFTLKIRSTKLEDSAMYFCASSEGWQGNGGYTFGSGTRLTVV.

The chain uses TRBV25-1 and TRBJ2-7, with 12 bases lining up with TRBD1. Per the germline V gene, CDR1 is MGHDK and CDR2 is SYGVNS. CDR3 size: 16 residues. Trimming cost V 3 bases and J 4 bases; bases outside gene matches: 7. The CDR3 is CASSEGGGQGAYEQYF. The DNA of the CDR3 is TGTGCCAGCAGTGAGGGTGGGGGACAGGGGGCTTACGAGCAGTACTTC.

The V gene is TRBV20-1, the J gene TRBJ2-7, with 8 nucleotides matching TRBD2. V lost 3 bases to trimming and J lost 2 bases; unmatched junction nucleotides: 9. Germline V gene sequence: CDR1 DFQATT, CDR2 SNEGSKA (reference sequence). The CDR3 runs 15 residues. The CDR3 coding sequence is TGCAGTGCTAGGCAACCGGGACTAGGGCCCTACGAGCAGTACTTC. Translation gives CSARQPGLGPYEQYF.

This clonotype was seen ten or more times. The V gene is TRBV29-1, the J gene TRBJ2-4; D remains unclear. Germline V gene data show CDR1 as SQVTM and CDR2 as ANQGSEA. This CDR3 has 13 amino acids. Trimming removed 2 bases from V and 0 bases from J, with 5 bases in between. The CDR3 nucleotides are TGCAGCGTTGAACCGGGAGCCAAAAACATTCAGTACTTC. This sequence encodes CSVEPGAKNIQYF.

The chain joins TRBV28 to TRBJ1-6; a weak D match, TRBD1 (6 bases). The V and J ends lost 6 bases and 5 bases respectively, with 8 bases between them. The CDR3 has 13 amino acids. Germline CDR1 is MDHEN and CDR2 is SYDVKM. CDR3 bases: TGTGCCAGCAGGGGACACCATAATTCACCCCTCCACTTT. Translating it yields CASRGHHNSPLHF.

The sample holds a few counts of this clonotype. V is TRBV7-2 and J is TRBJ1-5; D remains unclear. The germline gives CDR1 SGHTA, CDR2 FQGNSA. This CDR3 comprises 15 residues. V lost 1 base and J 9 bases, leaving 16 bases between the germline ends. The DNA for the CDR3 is TGTGCCAGCAGCTTAGACGCATTACTCTGGACGCCCCAGCATTTT. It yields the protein CASSLDALLWTPQHF.

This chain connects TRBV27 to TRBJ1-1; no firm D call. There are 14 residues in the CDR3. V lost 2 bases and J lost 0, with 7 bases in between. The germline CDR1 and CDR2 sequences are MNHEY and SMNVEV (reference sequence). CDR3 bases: TGTGCCAGCAGTTTAAACACAGTGAACACTGAAGCTTTCTTT. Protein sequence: CASSLNTVNTEAFF.